Described below is a single T cell receptor beta chain sequence and its context. The antigen it recognizes is unknown. The reads were generated on an Illumina HiSeq 2000. 5'RACE template switching, by which a universal primer site and unique molecular identifiers were added, was used to make TCR beta cDNA libraries. cDNA synthesis was primed from the TCR beta constant segment, followed by two successive PCR amplification steps. In the original analysis: MIGEC was used to demultiplex reads and group the reads by UMI, and MiTCR was used to assemble and quantify clonotypes. Only TCR cDNA sequences supported by at least two reads were kept to exclude erroneous sequences. The tcR package was used for downstream repertoire analysis, and clonotypes were matched across fractions by CDR3 nucleotide sequence plus V segment. Antigen specificity was annotated against VDJdb with VDJmatch, allowing one amino acid substitution in CDR3. After reprocessing by TCRdb, each CDR3 protein sequence is one entry, and no DNA is given. These V and J calls derive from TCRdb rather than the authors' analysis. The sample's table lists a count of about 550,000 distinct CDR3 sequences. Approximately 3.6% of the sample is held by the ten biggest clonotypes.

This entry comes from a study of T cells expressing NK-cell markers (dated by TCRdb to about 2020). Concerning the study at large: TCR beta-chain repertoires were profiled in sorted CD3+CD56+NKG2C+, CD3+CD56+NKG2C- and CD3+CD56-NKG2C+ T-cell subsets from fewer than 10 donors. Illumina HiSeq 2000/2500, MiSeq or NextSeq was used to sequence libraries as 2 x 150 bp reads. Randomly selected healthy volunteers, three men and five women, were used as the eight sequenced donors. Seven of the eight sequenced donors were HCMV-seropositive and one was HCMV-seronegative.

HCMV serostatus was determined by detecting HCMV-specific IgG in serum with a commercial ELISA kit. Peripheral blood mononuclear cells were isolated from blood by Ficoll density gradient centrifugation. The CDR3 covers 16 residues, taking in both the cysteine and the phenylalanine. No DNA has been recorded. CDR1 and CDR2 were assigned from the germline V gene as MDHEN and SYDVKM. Beyond this particular receptor, the publication reports: Those dominant clonotypes were again the most abundant among CD3+CD56-NKG2C+ cells in a handful of donors, at roughly 25-60.1%. In over 5 donors, the dominant CD3+CD56+NKG2C+ clonotypes were among the top 10 CD8+ clonotypes and accounted for about 1.0-7.5% of CD8+ T cells. Whether the expanded NKG2C-expressing T cell clones were specific for HCMV antigens remained unclear.

Sequenced material: blood T cells: a sorted CD56 or NKG2C T cell subset, CD4+ or CD8+ T cells, or bulk PBMC T cells (not recorded which). This chain is built from TRBV28 and TRBJ2-4; the TCRdb call, TRBD1, lacks DNA for checking. The sequence derives from a man aged 18 to 30 in good health. Donor details come from another sample of the same person, matched by shared clones. The CDR3 region has the sequence CASSETGVGGKNIQYF.